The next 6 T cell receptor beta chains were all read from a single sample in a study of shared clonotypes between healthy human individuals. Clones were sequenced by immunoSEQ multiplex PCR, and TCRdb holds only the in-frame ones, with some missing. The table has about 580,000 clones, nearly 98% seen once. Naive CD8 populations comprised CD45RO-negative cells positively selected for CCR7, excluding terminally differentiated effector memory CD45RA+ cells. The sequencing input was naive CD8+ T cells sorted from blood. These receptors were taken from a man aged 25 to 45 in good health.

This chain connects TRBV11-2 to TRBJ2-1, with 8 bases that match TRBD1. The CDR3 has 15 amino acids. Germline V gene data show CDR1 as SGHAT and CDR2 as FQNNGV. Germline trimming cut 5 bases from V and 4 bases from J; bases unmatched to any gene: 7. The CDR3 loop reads CASSRGDRPYNEQFF. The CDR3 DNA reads TGTGCCAGCAGCCGTGGGGACAGGCCGTACAATGAGCAGTTCTTC.

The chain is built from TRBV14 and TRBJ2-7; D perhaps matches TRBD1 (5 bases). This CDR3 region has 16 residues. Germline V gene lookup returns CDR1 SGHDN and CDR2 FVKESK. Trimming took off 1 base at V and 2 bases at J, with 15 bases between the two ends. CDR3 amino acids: CASSQVAGNPTYEQYF. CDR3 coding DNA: TGTGCCAGCAGCCAAGTTGCAGGGAATCCGACCTACGAGCAGTACTTC.

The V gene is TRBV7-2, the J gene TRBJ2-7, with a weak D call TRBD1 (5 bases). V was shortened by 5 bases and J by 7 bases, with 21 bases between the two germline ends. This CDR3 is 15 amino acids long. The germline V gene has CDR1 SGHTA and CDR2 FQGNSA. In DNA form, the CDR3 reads TGTGCCAGCAGCCTCTTTGGCCTAGGGGCCCAAGAGCAGTACTTC. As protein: CASSLFGLGAQEQYF.

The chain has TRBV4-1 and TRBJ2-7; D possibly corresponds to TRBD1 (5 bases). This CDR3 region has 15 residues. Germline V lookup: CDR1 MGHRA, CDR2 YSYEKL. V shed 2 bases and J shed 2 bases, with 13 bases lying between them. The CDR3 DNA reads TGCGCCAGCAGCCAAATCTGGCAGGGCCCCTACGAGCAGTACTTC. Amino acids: CASSQIWQGPYEQYF.

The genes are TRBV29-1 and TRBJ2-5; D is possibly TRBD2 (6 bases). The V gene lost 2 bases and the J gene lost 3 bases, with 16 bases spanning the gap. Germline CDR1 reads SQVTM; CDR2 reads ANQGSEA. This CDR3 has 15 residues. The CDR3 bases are TGCAGCGTTGAACCCCACGGGAGCTATGAAGAGACCCAGTACTTC. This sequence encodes CSVEPHGSYEETQYF.

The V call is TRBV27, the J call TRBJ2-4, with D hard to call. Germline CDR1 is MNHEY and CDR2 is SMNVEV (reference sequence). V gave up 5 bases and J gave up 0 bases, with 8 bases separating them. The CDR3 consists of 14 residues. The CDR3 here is CASSPAVAKNIQYF. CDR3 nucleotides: TGTGCCAGCAGTCCCGCCGTAGCCAAAAACATTCAGTACTTC.